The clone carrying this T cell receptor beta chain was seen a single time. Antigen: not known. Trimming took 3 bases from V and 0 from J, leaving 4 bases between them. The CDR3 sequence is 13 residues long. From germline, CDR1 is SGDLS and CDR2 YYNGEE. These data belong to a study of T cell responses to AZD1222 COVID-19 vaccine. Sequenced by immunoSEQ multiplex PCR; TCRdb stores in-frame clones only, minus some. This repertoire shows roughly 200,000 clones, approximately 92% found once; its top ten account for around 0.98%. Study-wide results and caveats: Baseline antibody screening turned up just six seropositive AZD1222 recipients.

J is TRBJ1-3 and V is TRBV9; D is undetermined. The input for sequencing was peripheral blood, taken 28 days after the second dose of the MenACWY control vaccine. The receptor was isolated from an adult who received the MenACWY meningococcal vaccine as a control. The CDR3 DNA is TGTGCCAGCAGCGGCCCCTCTGGAAACACCATATATTTT. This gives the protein CASSGPSGNTIYF. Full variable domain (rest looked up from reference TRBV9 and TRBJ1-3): DSGVTQTPKHLITATGQRVTLRCSPRSGDLSVYWYQQSLDQGLQFLIQYYNGEERAKGNILERFSAQQFPDLHSELNLSSLELGDSALYFCASSGPSGNTIYFGEGSWLTVV.